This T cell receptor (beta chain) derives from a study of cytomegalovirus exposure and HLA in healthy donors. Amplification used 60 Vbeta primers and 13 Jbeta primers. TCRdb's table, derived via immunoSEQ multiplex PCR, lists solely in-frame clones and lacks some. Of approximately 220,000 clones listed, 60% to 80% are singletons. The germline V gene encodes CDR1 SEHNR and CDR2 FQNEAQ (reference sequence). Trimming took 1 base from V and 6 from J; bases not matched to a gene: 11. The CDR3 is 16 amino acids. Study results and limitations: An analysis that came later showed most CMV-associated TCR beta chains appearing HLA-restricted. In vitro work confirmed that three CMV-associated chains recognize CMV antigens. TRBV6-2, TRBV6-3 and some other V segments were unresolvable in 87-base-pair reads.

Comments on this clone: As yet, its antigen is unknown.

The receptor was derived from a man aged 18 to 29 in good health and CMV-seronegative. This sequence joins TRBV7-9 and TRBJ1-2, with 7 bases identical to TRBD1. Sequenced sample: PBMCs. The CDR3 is CASSLGGTEAIDGYTF. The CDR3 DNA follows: TGTGCCAGCAGCTTAGGAGGGACAGAGGCGATTGATGGCTACACCTTC. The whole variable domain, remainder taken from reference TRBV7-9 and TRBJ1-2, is DTGVSQNPRHKITKRGQNVTFRCDPISEHNRLYWYRQTLGQGPEFLTYFQNEAQLEKSRLLSDRFSAERPKGSFSTLEIQRTEQGDSAMYLCASSLGGTEAIDGYTFGSGTRLTVV.